These 2 T cell receptor beta chains share one sample of origin, sequenced in a study of blood T cell repertoires in COVID-19. Clones were sequenced by immunoSEQ multiplex PCR, and TCRdb holds only the in-frame ones, with some missing. Of some 85,000 clones in the sample, about three quarters were seen once. Sample: peripheral blood. Source of these receptors: a woman of 80 years or more with active or convalescent COVID-19.

This clone occurred many times. This chain uses TRBV5-1 with TRBJ2-5; 7 bases agree with TRBD1. This CDR3 spans 15 amino acids. The trim removed 0 bases at V and 1 base at J, leaving 3 bases unmatched. Germline-derived CDR1 and CDR2 are SGHRS and YFSETQ. The DNA for the CDR3 is TGCGCCAGCAGCTTGGATGCAGGGGGCCAAGAGACCCAGTACTTC. It specifies CASSLDAGGQETQYF.

V and J are TRBV2 and TRBJ2-3; TRBD2 might be the D (7 bases). V lost 1 base and J 4 bases, leaving 18 bases between the germline ends. Germline lookup yields CDR1 SNHLY and CDR2 FYNNEI. The CDR3 has 17 amino acids. The DNA for the CDR3 is TGTGCCAGCAGTGAAGGTGGCGGGGGCCTTCTACCAGATACGCAGTATTTT. This encodes CASSEGGGGLLPDTQYF.